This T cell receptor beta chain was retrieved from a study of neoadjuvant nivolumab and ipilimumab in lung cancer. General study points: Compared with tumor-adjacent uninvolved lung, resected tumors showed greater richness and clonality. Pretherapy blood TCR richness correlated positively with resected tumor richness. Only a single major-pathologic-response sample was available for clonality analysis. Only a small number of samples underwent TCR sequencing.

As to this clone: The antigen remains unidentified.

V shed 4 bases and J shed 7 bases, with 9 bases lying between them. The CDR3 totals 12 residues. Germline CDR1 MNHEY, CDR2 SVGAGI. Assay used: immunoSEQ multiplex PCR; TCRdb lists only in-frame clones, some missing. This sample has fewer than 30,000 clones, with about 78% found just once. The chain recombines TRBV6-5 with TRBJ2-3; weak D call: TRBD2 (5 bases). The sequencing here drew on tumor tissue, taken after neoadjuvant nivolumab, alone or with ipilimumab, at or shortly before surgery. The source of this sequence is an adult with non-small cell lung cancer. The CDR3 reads CASSSAGYTQYF. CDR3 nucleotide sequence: TGTGCCAGCAGTTCCGCGGGCTATACGCAGTATTTT.